This TCR beta chain was retrieved from a study of blood T cell repertoires in COVID-19. Here immunoSEQ multiplex PCR was the method, and the copy in TCRdb shows in-frame clones only, minus some. The sample carries just over 300,000 clones, approximately 89% recorded once. This CDR3 has 16 amino acids. CDR1 is SEHNR and CDR2 is FQNEAQ in the germline V gene (reference sequence). V shed 2 bases and J 4 bases; nucleotides not matched to a gene: 10. Patients of the Seattle cohort, enrolled during active infection, were followed longitudinally. The source material was peripheral blood. The gene calls are TRBV7-9 and TRBJ1-2; TRBD1 matches 7 bases. The receptor was derived from a woman aged 25 to 39 with COVID-19, enrolled during active disease. The CDR3 DNA reads TGTGCCAGCAGCTTACCACCCCGGGACAGCCCCTATGGCTACACCTTC. Encoded protein: CASSLPPRDSPYGYTF.